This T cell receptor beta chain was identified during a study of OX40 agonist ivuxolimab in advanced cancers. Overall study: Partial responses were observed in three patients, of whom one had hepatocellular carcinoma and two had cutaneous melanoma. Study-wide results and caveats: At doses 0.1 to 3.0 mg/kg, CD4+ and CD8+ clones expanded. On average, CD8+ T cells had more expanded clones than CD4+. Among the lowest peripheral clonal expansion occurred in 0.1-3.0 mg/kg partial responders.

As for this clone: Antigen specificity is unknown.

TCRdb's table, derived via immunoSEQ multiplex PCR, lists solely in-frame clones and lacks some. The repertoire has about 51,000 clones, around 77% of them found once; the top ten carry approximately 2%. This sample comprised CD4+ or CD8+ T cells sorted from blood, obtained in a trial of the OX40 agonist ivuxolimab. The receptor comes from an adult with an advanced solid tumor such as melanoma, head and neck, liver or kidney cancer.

The CDR3 here is CASSRGQTSDTQYF. DNA of the CDR3: TGCGCCAGCAGCCGGGGGCAGACTAGCGATACGCAGTATTTT. The chain is built from TRBV5-1 and TRBJ2-3; the D gene is possibly TRBD2 (7 bases). CDR3 length: 14 residues. The ends were cut back, 4 bases at V and 6 bases at J, with 15 bases in the middle. The V gene's germline CDR1 is SGHRS and CDR2 YFSETQ.